This TCR beta chain emerged from a study of T-cell reconstitution after alpha-beta-depleted transplantation in children. The TCRbeta library was prepared with unique molecular identifiers. TCRdb used MiXCR to reprocess the PCR reads, holding one entry per CDR3 protein. The repertoire has about 360,000 distinct CDR3 sequences, more than 10% of them found once; the top ten carry 3.5% to 4.5%. By proportion, this clonotype is medium-sized (0.01 to 0.1%). V trimming: 6 bases; J trimming: 4 bases; junction bases outside the gene matches: 13. The CDR3 consists of 15 residues. CDR1 and CDR2 (germline): SQVTM, ANQGSEA.

The source of this sequence is a human donor who donated a stem cell graft to a child with Fanconi anemia. This specimen was PBMCs, taken from the stem cell graft. The chain uses TRBV29-1 and TRBJ2-3; the match to TRBD1 covers 7 bases. This chain's CDR3 is CSVESGQEEADTQYF. CDR3 sequence (DNA): TGCAGCGTCGAAAGTGGACAGGAGGAGGCAGATACGCAGTATTTT.